Below, 27 T cell receptor beta chains from the same sample are listed, as sequenced in a study of cytomegalovirus exposure and HLA in healthy donors. PCR involved 60 Vbeta and 13 Jbeta primers. Libraries were prepared by immunoSEQ multiplex PCR; TCRdb keeps only in-frame clonotypes and omits some of them. The data show about 170,000 clones, approximately 76% seen once. The sequencing input was PBMCs. The receptors derive from a woman between 18 and 30 years old in good health and CMV-seropositive.

This chain's CDR3 is CAWTGTDYGYTF. The CDR3 DNA is TGTGCCTGGACGGGTACCGACTATGGCTACACCTTC. The chain is built from TRBV30 and TRBJ1-2, with unresolved D. CDR1 GTSNPN and CDR2 SVGIG come from the germline V gene (reference sequence). The CDR3 consists of 12 residues. Trimming pared 4 bases from V and 3 bases from J, leaving 9 bases between.

V gene TRBV18 combines with J gene TRBJ1-5; 10 nucleotides match TRBD1. There are 16 residues in the CDR3. V lost 5 bases to trimming and J lost 1 base; unmatched junction nucleotides: 5. Germline CDR1 reads KGHSH; CDR2 reads LQKENI. CDR3 protein: CASSSTGQGSNQPQHF. For the CDR3, the DNA is TGTGCCAGCTCATCGACGGGACAGGGGAGCAATCAGCCCCAGCATTTT.

V gene TRBV7-9 combines with J gene TRBJ1-4, with D possibly TRBD1 on 5 matching bases. Germline V gene sequence: CDR1 SEHNR, CDR2 FQNEAQ (reference sequence). V was pared by 0 bases and J by 12 bases, with 17 bases between. The CDR3 has 15 residues. The CDR3 nucleotides read TGTGCCAGCAGCTTAGCGAAGGGGTCGCAAGTTGAACTGTTTTTT. It encodes CASSLAKGSQVELFF.

This clone was counted between two and nine times. The same CDR3 also results from other DNA sequences found in this sample. V and J are TRBV7-9 and TRBJ2-1; D is undetermined. In germline, CDR1 is SEHNR, CDR2 FQNEAQ (reference sequence). Trimming shortened V by 2 bases and J by 9 bases, and 11 bases separated the two germline ends. The CDR3 has 13 amino acids. CDR3 DNA sequence: TGTGCCAGCAGCTTATCCAGCGCGTCTGAGCAGTTCTTC. Amino acid sequence: CASSLSSASEQFF.

The gene calls are TRBV2 and TRBJ1-1; 7 nucleotides line up with TRBD1. This CDR3 comprises 14 residues. V lost 7 bases, J lost 1 base, and 6 bases stayed unmatched. Germline V gives CDR1 SNHLY, CDR2 FYNNEI. CDR3 sequence (DNA): TGTGCCAGCAAAACTGGGACAGAGAACACTGAAGCTTTCTTT. Protein product: CASKTGTENTEAFF.

The table lists this clone with a count of one. The rearrangement joins TRBV5-1 to TRBJ2-5; 12 bases are shared with TRBD1. Unmatched junction bases numbered 7, after V lost 4 bases and J lost 3 bases. CDR3 length: 16 residues. The germline CDR1 and CDR2 sequences are SGHRS and YFSETQ. In DNA form, the CDR3 reads TGCGCCAGCAGCCGGCGCGGGACAGGGGGCGAAGAGACCCAGTACTTC. Translated, it gives CASSRRGTGGEETQYF.

The CDR3 loop reads CASSLRADSSYTEAFF. CDR3 nucleotide sequence: TGTGCCAGCAGCTTACGGGCCGACAGTTCCTACACTGAAGCTTTCTTT. The chain recombines TRBV11-2 with TRBJ1-1; D is perhaps TRBD1 (5 bases). V was cut by 2 bases and J by 3 bases, with 16 bases left in between. The CDR3 consists of 16 residues. In germline, CDR1 is SGHAT, CDR2 FQNNGV.

This clone was seen just once. This rearrangement joins TRBV5-6 to TRBJ1-2; 8 nucleotides align to TRBD1. The V gene end was trimmed by 1 base and the J gene end by 3 bases; junction bases not matched to a gene: 11. The CDR3 spans 17 residues. Germline V gives CDR1 SGHDT, CDR2 YYEEEE. CDR3 nucleotides: TGTGCCAGCAGCTTGAATGCGGCAGGGGGCTTGTACTATGGCTACACCTTC. It codes for CASSLNAAGGLYYGYTF.

This clone was found a few times. V is TRBV5-1 and J is TRBJ2-5; TRBD1 matches 8 bases. CDR1 is SGHRS, CDR2 YFSETQ, per germline. The CDR3 runs to 14 residues. V lost 4 bases and J lost 2; bases outside the gene matches: 4. CDR3 DNA sequence: TGCGCCAGCAGCACCGGACAGGGTCAAGAGACCCAGTACTTC. This sequence encodes CASSTGQGQETQYF.

The rearrangement joins TRBV5-1 to TRBJ2-3; 12 nucleotides match TRBD1. V dropped 4 bases and J dropped 6; count of bases not matched to a gene: 9. The germline V gene has CDR1 SGHRS and CDR2 YFSETQ. The CDR3 contains 16 residues. CDR3 sequence (DNA): TGCGCCAGCAGCGAGCGCGGGACAGGGGGCTGGGATACGCAGTATTTT. It encodes CASSERGTGGWDTQYF. Combining the CDR3 with reference TRBV5-1 and TRBJ2-3 gives the whole variable domain KAGVTQTPRYLIKTRGQQVTLSCSPISGHRSVSWYQQTPGQGLQFLFEYFSETQRNKGNFPGRFSGRQFSNSRSEMNVSTLELGDSALYLCASSERGTGGWDTQYFGPGTRLTVL.

This clone has a handful of counts. This chain uses TRBV14 with TRBJ2-3, with 7 nucleotides matching TRBD2. J gave up 2 bases and V 4 bases, and 9 bases lay outside the gene matches. The CDR3 is 16 residues long. Germline V gives CDR1 SGHDN, CDR2 FVKESK. The CDR3 region has the DNA TGTGCCAGCAGCCGGCTTACCGGGACTAACACAGATACGCAGTATTTT. It is translated as CASSRLTGTNTDTQYF.

The chain employs TRBV9 and TRBJ1-2, with 12 bases that match TRBD1. The ends lost 5 bases at V and 4 bases at J; junction bases unmatched: 6. The CDR3 consists of 15 residues. CDR1 SGDLS and CDR2 YYNGEE come from the germline V gene. In DNA form, the CDR3 reads TGTGCCAGCAGTCGGGGACAGGGGGCGGCCTATGGCTACACCTTC. Protein sequence: CASSRGQGAAYGYTF.

The CDR3 DNA reads TGTGCCAGCAGCTTGGGACAGGAGACCCAGTACTTC. Protein sequence: CASSLGQETQYF. This sequence joins TRBV5-4 and TRBJ2-5; weak D call: TRBD1 (5 bases). Trimming shortened V by 0 bases and J by 5 bases, and 5 bases separated the two germline ends. This CDR3 contains 12 residues. Germline CDR1 reads SGHNT; CDR2 reads YYREEE (reference sequence).

This clone occurred once. The V gene is TRBV5-4, the J gene TRBJ2-3; D might be TRBD1 (5 bases). This CDR3 spans 13 amino acids. V lost 4 bases and J 3 bases, leaving 9 bases between the germline ends. The germline V gene encodes CDR1 SGHNT and CDR2 YYREEE (reference sequence). CDR3 bases: TGTGCCAGCAGCGCCAGGGAAACAGATACGCAGTATTTT. This sequence encodes CASSARETDTQYF.

This clone was seen a single time. The rearrangement links TRBV28 to TRBJ2-2, with D possibly TRBD1 on 5 matching bases. This CDR3 comprises 14 residues. Trimming left V 8 bases short and J 0 bases short, with 10 bases between. Germline V CDR1 and CDR2: MDHEN, SYDVKM. The CDR3 spells CASYDSPNTGELFF. The CDR3 nucleotides read TGTGCCAGCTACGACAGTCCGAACACCGGGGAGCTGTTTTTT. Using reference TRBV28 and TRBJ2-2 for the parts outside the CDR3, the full variable domain is DVKVTQSSRYLVKRTGEKVFLECVQDMDHENMFWYRQDPGLGLRLIYFSYDVKMKEKGDIPEGYSVSREKKERFSLILESASTNQTSMYLCASYDSPNTGELFFGEGSRLTVL.

The chain joins TRBV6-5 to TRBJ2-5; D is unclear. The ends were cut back, 2 bases at V and 2 bases at J, with 6 bases in the middle. Germline V CDR1 and CDR2: MNHEY, SVGAGI. The CDR3 is 13 amino acids. For the CDR3, the DNA is TGTGCCAGCAGTTACGAGTCTCAAGAGACCCAGTACTTC. This codes for CASSYESQETQYF.

The CDR3 reads CASSATGAGYTF. CDR3 nucleotide sequence: TGTGCCAGCAGCGCGACAGGGGCTGGCTACACCTTC. The chain employs TRBV9 and TRBJ1-2, with TRBD1 matching over 8 bases. The CDR3 has 12 amino acids. Germline CDR1 and CDR2: SGDLS and YYNGEE. V shed 3 bases, J shed 7 bases, and the junction held 2 bases outside the gene matches. The whole variable domain, filled in from reference TRBV9 and TRBJ1-2, reads DSGVTQTPKHLITATGQRVTLRCSPRSGDLSVYWYQQSLDQGLQFLIQYYNGEERAKGNILERFSAQQFPDLHSELNLSSLELGDSALYFCASSATGAGYTFGSGTRLTVV.

This clone has more than one count but fewer than ten. The chain employs TRBV25-1 and TRBJ1-1; the match to TRBD1 covers 7 bases. The germline V gene encodes CDR1 MGHDK and CDR2 SYGVNS. This CDR3 has 15 amino acids. J gave up 1 base and V 3 bases, and 5 bases lay outside the gene matches. The CDR3 DNA follows: TGTGCCAGCAGTGACCAGGGGGAAGCGAACACTGAAGCTTTCTTT. It yields the protein CASSDQGEANTEAFF.

This rearrangement joins TRBV7-6 to TRBJ2-2; 13 nucleotides match TRBD2. The CDR3 is made up of 18 amino acids. The ends lost 5 bases at V and 5 bases at J; junction bases unmatched: 11. Germline values: CDR1 SGHVS, CDR2 FNYEAQ. The CDR3 DNA reads TGTGCCAGCAGCAACCCCGGACTAGCGGGGGTATTAACCGGGGAGCTGTTTTTT. It translates to CASSNPGLAGVLTGELFF.

V is TRBV6-4 and J is TRBJ2-3, with a possible D match to TRBD2 (7 bases). V lost 2 bases to trimming and J lost 4 bases, with 10 bases between them. The CDR3 is 14 residues long. Per germline, CDR1 MRHNA and CDR2 SNTAGT. CDR3 coding DNA: TGTGCCAGCAGTGACGGGGGGGGGCCAGATACGCAGTATTTT. It encodes CASSDGGGPDTQYF.

This chain links TRBV7-8 with TRBJ2-2, with TRBD2 matching 9 bases. CDR1 is SGHVS, CDR2 FQNEAQ, per germline. Germline trimming cut 2 bases from V and 0 bases from J; bases unmatched to any gene: 1. The CDR3 runs to 16 residues. CDR3 sequence (DNA): TGTGCCAGCAGCTTACTAGCGGGGCCGAACACCGGGGAGCTGTTTTTT. Translation gives CASSLLAGPNTGELFF.

The chain uses TRBV7-2 and TRBJ2-5, with TRBD1 as a possible D gene (6 bases). CDR1 SGHTA and CDR2 FQGNSA come from the germline V gene. The CDR3 consists of 15 residues. The ends were cut back, 2 bases at V and 4 bases at J, with 14 bases in the middle. The CDR3 nucleotides read TGTGCCAGCAGCTTAAGCAGGGGATCTGGAGAGACCCAGTACTTC. Protein: CASSLSRGSGETQYF.

This chain uses TRBV9 with TRBJ2-1; the match to TRBD2 covers 11 bases. After removal of 4 bases from V and 7 bases from J, the junction contained 13 bases not matched to a gene. The CDR3 is 17 residues long. Germline V gene data show CDR1 as SGDLS and CDR2 as YYNGEE. CDR3 bases: TGTGCCAGCAGCCCCGGGGATAGCGGGGGGGCCCGGAATGAGCAGTTCTTC. Amino acid sequence: CASSPGDSGGARNEQFF.

The J gene is TRBJ1-4, the V gene TRBV2; TRBD1 matches 12 bases. The CDR3 contains 14 residues. J lost 7 bases, V lost 6 bases, and 3 bases had no gene match. Germline V gene lookup returns CDR1 SNHLY and CDR2 FYNNEI. CDR3 nucleotide sequence: TGTGCCAGCAGGGGACAGGGGGCTTTTGAAAAACTGTTTTTT. Translating it yields CASRGQGAFEKLFF.

This clone was detected only a few times. This rearrangement joins TRBV4-1 to TRBJ2-4, with a possible D match to TRBD1 (8 bases). Between the trimmed V and J ends, which lost 1 base and 1 base, there was a span of 17 bases. Germline CDR1 reads MGHRA; CDR2 reads YSYEKL. The CDR3 contains 18 residues. The CDR3 sequence is CASSQGKQGGEAKNIQYF. The CDR3 DNA follows: TGCGCCAGCAGCCAAGGAAAACAGGGGGGGGAGGCCAAAAACATTCAGTACTTC.

V gene TRBV19 combines with J gene TRBJ1-5; possible D gene TRBD1, 6 bases. From germline, CDR1 is LNHDA and CDR2 SQIVND (reference sequence). Trimming pared 11 bases from V and 11 bases from J, leaving 22 bases between. The CDR3 is 13 amino acids. The CDR3 DNA sequence: TGTGCCTGTTGCGAGGAAGGGCGGACAGCCCAGCATTTT. It yields the protein CACCEEGRTAQHF. The whole variable domain, remainder taken from reference TRBV19 and TRBJ1-5, is DGGITQSPKYLFRKEGQNVTLSCEQNLNHDAMYWYRQDPGQGLRLIYYSQIVNDFQKGDIAEGYSVSREKKESFPLTVTSAQKNPTAFYLCACCEEGRTAQHFGDGTRLSIL.

The rearrangement links TRBV30 to TRBJ2-7; the match to TRBD1 covers 10 bases. This CDR3 comprises 14 residues. With V trimmed by 5 bases and J by 3 bases, 7 bases remained unmatched. CDR1 is GTSNPN, CDR2 SVGIG, per germline (reference sequence). The chain's CDR3 is CAWAAGTGDYEQYF. The CDR3 DNA follows: TGTGCCTGGGCCGCCGGGACAGGGGACTACGAGCAGTACTTC.